The present T cell receptor beta chain was sequenced within a study of CD8 T cells in Susac syndrome. An input of about 0.5 to 1 ug of RNA was subjected to reverse transcription using random hexamers. MiXCR was run by TCRdb on the immunoSEQ multiplex PCR reads, yielding one entry per CDR3 protein. The sample holds about 300,000 distinct CDR3 sequences, approximately 90% seen once. V dropped 1 base and J dropped 1 base, with 9 bases sitting between them. The CDR3 loop spans 15 amino acids. The rearrangement uses TRBV12-3 or TRBV12-4 and TRBJ2-3; no firm D call. The source material was CD8+ T cells from PBMCs. This TCR was sampled from a human donor with multiple sclerosis. The DNA for the CDR3 is TGTGCCAGCAGTTTAGGCAGTCTTGGCACAGATACGCAGTATTTT. This sequence encodes CASSLGSLGTDTQYF.